A single sample is the source of the 9 T cell receptor beta chains below, sequenced in a study of T cell responses to AZD1222 COVID-19 vaccine. TCRdb's table, derived via immunoSEQ multiplex PCR, lists solely in-frame clones and lacks some. The repertoire holds 130,000 to 150,000 clones, with about 91% as singletons. The source material was peripheral blood, sampled on day 0 of AZD1222 vaccination. These receptors were taken from an adult in good health.

The V and J genes are TRBV5-1 and TRBJ1-2; D not resolved. Germline V gene lookup returns CDR1 SGHRS and CDR2 YFSETQ. The CDR3 has 15 residues. V was trimmed by 0 bases and J by 4 bases, leaving 13 bases between them. This CDR3 reads CASSLEATPSYGYTF. CDR3 nucleotide sequence: TGCGCCAGCAGCTTGGAGGCGACACCGAGCTATGGCTACACCTTC.

This clone showed up just a few times. The rearrangement joins TRBV10-1 to TRBJ2-2; D remains ambiguous. The CDR3 has 16 residues. With 3 bases removed from V and 0 bases from J, the gap between germline ends came to 11 bases. The germline V gene encodes CDR1 WNHNN and CDR2 SYGVQD (reference sequence). CDR3 amino acids: CASSERLHTNTGELFF. The CDR3 DNA sequence: TGCGCCAGCAGTGAACGCTTGCATACGAACACCGGGGAGCTGTTTTTT.

This chain uses TRBV25-1 with TRBJ1-4; possibly TRBD1 for D (5 bases). V lost 7 bases and J 8 bases, leaving 20 bases between the germline ends. Germline lookup yields CDR1 MGHDK and CDR2 SYGVNS. The CDR3 loop spans 15 amino acids. The CDR3: CASTNPRGEGEKLFF. CDR3 nucleotides: TGTGCCAGCACCAACCCCCGAGGGGAGGGCGAAAAACTGTTTTTT. Full variable domain (rest looked up from reference TRBV25-1 and TRBJ1-4): EADIYQTPRYLVIGTGKKITLECSQTMGHDKMYWYQQDPGMELHLIHYSYGVNSTEKGDLSSESTVSRIRTEHFPLTLESARPSHTSQYLCASTNPRGEGEKLFFGSGTQLSVL.

The chain recombines TRBV10-2 with TRBJ1-1; D unresolved. Germline V gene data show CDR1 as WSHSY and CDR2 as SAAADI. Trimming pared 7 bases from V and 0 bases from J, leaving 15 bases between. This CDR3 has 15 residues. The DNA for the CDR3 is TGCGCCAGCACCCTCCAGCTATCCATGAACACTGAAGCTTTCTTT. Translated: CASTLQLSMNTEAFF.

CDR3: CASTLTTGYSPLHF. In DNA, the CDR3 is TGTGCCAGCACTCTTACTACGGGGTATTCACCCCTCCACTTT. The V and J genes are TRBV7-9 and TRBJ1-6, with D unclear. V was trimmed by 7 bases and J by 8 bases, leaving 15 bases between them. CDR3 length: 14 residues. Germline values: CDR1 SEHNR, CDR2 FQNEAQ (reference sequence).

The chain has TRBV4-1 and TRBJ1-2, with D hard to call. In germline, CDR1 is MGHRA, CDR2 YSYEKL. V was cut by 1 base and J by 2 bases, with 14 bases left in between. The CDR3 sequence is 16 residues long. CDR3 sequence reads: CASSQASAEFNYGYTF. The CDR3 nucleotides read TGCGCCAGCAGCCAAGCCTCTGCCGAGTTCAACTATGGCTACACCTTC.

The gene calls are TRBV6-4 and TRBJ2-7, with 7 bases that match TRBD1. V shed 6 bases and J 2 bases; nucleotides not matched to a gene: 13. The CDR3 consists of 16 residues. The germline V gene has CDR1 MRHNA and CDR2 SNTAGT. In DNA, the CDR3 is TGTGCCAGCAGGGGGGACAGTCTAAACACCACCTACGAGCAGTACTTC. It specifies CASRGDSLNTTYEQYF.

The CDR3 nucleotides read TGTGCCAGCAGCCAAGATGTGAGGGGGCGCTTGGTTTCTCGAACTAGCACAGATACGCAGTATTTT. This sequence encodes CASSQDVRGRLVSRTSTDTQYF. This chain connects TRBV4-2 to TRBJ2-3, with 7 bases matching TRBD1. Germline V CDR1 and CDR2: LGHNA, YNFKEQ. The CDR3 is made up of 22 amino acids. With 0 bases clipped from V and 0 bases from J, the junction kept 21 bases outside the gene matches.

The V gene is TRBV5-1, the J gene TRBJ1-4; D is perhaps TRBD1 (5 bases). Germline V gene data show CDR1 as SGHRS and CDR2 as YFSETQ. V lost 0 bases, J lost 7 bases, and 16 bases lay in between. The CDR3 has 16 residues. The CDR3 DNA sequence: TGCGCCAGCAGCTTGGGTTATGGGGCCGTGGGTGAAAAACTGTTTTTT. It translates to CASSLGYGAVGEKLFF.